This passage covers 20 T cell receptor beta chains from one sample sequenced in a study of T-cell reconstitution after alpha-beta-depleted transplantation in children. Unique molecular identifiers tagged the TCRbeta library. In TCRdb, the PCR reads were re-called with MiXCR into one record per CDR3 protein. The sample has approximately 31,000 distinct CDR3 sequences, roughly 6.5% seen once. Study findings and constraints: It was reported that alpha-beta T cells came from several hundred expanded graft clones (about two months after transplant).

What these receptors recognize is not known. This material consisted of peripheral blood, taken 60 days after TCRalphabeta/CD19-depleted stem cell transplant. The receptors come from a child younger than two who had a stem cell transplant for acute myeloid leukemia, so the T cells may come from the graft donor.

This clonotype was seen many times. The V gene is TRBV12-3 or TRBV12-4, the J gene TRBJ2-7; 8 nucleotides align to TRBD1. V was clipped by 3 bases and J by 0 bases; unmatched bases: 10. The CDR3 consists of 17 residues. The CDR3 bases are TGTGCCAGCAGTTTTAAGGTGACAGGGGCCAGCTCCTACGAGCAGTACTTC. Translated, it gives CASSFKVTGASSYEQYF.

This clonotype was found many times. The chain is built from TRBV10-3 and TRBJ2-2; no definite D call. CDR3 length equals 16 residues. Germline CDR1 is ENHRY and CDR2 is SYGVKD. V was cut by 3 bases and J by 4 bases, with 15 bases left in between. The CDR3 region has the DNA TGTGCCATCAGTGAATTCGTGACGGTATTCACCGGGGAGCTGTTTTTT. The encoded protein is CAISEFVTVFTGELFF.

Within the sample, this clonotype is medium-sized. The chain uses TRBV14 and TRBJ2-6; possible D gene TRBD1, 6 bases. This CDR3 has 16 residues. Germline V gene sequence: CDR1 SGHDN, CDR2 FVKESK. Deletions cut 0 bases from V and 2 bases from J, with 8 bases between. This CDR3 is CASSQDWGPGANVLTF. The DNA for the CDR3 is TGTGCCAGCAGCCAAGATTGGGGGCCTGGGGCCAACGTCCTGACTTTC.

This clonotype was counted ten times or more. CDR3 sequence reads: CASSDDWLASNNYGYTF. CDR3 nucleotide sequence: TGTGCCAGCAGCGACGACTGGCTAGCCTCCAATAACTATGGCTACACCTTC. The chain has TRBV5-6 and TRBJ1-2; no clear D gene. Deletions cut 4 bases from V and 1 base from J, with 20 bases between. The CDR3 consists of 17 residues. Germline loops: CDR1 SGHDT, CDR2 YYEEEE.

This clonotype showed up many times. V usage is TRBV6-4 and J usage is TRBJ1-2; 8 bases line up with TRBD1. CDR1 is MRHNA and CDR2 is SNTAGT in the germline V gene. With 2 bases clipped from V and 5 bases from J, the junction kept 1 base outside the gene matches. The CDR3 runs to 13 residues. Here the CDR3 DNA reads TGTGCCAGCAGTGACGGACAGGGTTATGGCTACACCTTC. Amino acid sequence: CASSDGQGYGYTF.

The J gene is TRBJ1-2, the V gene TRBV12-3 or TRBV12-4; 9 bases are a match to TRBD1. The CDR3 extends over 16 amino acids. The ends lost 5 bases at V and 5 bases at J; junction bases unmatched: 12. In nucleotides, the CDR3 is TGTGCCAGCAGTCCGGGTCTGGGACAGGGTGAATATGGCTACACCTTC. Protein: CASSPGLGQGEYGYTF.

This clonotype was seen at least ten times. The chain employs TRBV7-3 and TRBJ1-2; D remains ambiguous. The CDR3 is 12 residues long. Germline values: CDR1 SGHTA, CDR2 FQGTGA. Trimming shortened V by 5 bases and J by 2 bases, and 6 bases separated the two germline ends. CDR3 sequence reads: CASSVQNYGYTF. CDR3 nucleotides: TGTGCCAGCAGCGTGCAGAACTATGGCTACACCTTC.

The sample holds many counts of this clonotype. The chain carries TRBV12-3 or TRBV12-4 and TRBJ1-1, with a possible D match to TRBD1 (5 bases). The CDR3 sequence is 12 residues long. V shed 6 bases and J shed 7 bases, with 12 bases lying between them. The CDR3 sequence is CASRLGADEAFF. CDR3 DNA sequence: TGTGCCAGCAGACTTGGGGCGGATGAAGCTTTCTTT.

This clonotype was seen at least ten times. This chain connects TRBV4-3 to TRBJ2-1; the D gene could be TRBD1 or TRBD2 (5 bases each). Germline V gene lookup returns CDR1 LGHNA and CDR2 YSLEER. The CDR3 runs to 14 residues. V was cut by 1 base and J by 6 bases, with 10 bases left in between. The CDR3 sequence: CASSQGGPSNEQFF. CDR3 bases: TGCGCCAGCAGCCAAGGGGGACCGAGCAATGAGCAGTTCTTC.

This clonotype appeared many times. V gene TRBV12-3 or TRBV12-4 combines with J gene TRBJ2-3, with unresolved D. V shed 5 bases and J shed 4 bases, with 10 bases lying between them. The CDR3 spans 13 residues. The CDR3 sequence is CASSSRGPDTQYF. The CDR3 DNA reads TGTGCCAGCAGTAGCCGAGGTCCAGATACGCAGTATTTT.

Many counts were recorded for this clonotype. The chain has TRBV27 and TRBJ2-7; either TRBD1 or TRBD2 may supply D (5 bases each). The V gene lost 5 bases and the J gene lost 2 bases, with 19 bases spanning the gap. The CDR3 length is 16 residues. CDR1 is MNHEY and CDR2 is SMNVEV in the germline V gene (reference sequence). CDR3 in amino acids: CASSPLTAVSAYEQYF. In nucleotides, the CDR3 is TGTGCCAGCAGTCCGCTGACAGCGGTCTCGGCCTACGAGCAGTACTTC.

This clonotype came up many times. The rearrangement joins TRBV6-1 to TRBJ2-7; weak D call: TRBD2 (5 bases). Trimming took off 6 bases at V and 1 base at J, with 19 bases between the two ends. This CDR3 spans 16 amino acids. Germline values: CDR1 MNHNS, CDR2 SASEGT. The CDR3: CASRPPGISKSYEQYF. The CDR3 DNA reads TGTGCCAGCAGGCCGCCCGGGATTTCAAAATCCTACGAGCAGTACTTC.

This chain uses TRBV7-2 with TRBJ1-4; D is ambiguous. The V gene lost 3 bases and the J gene lost 13 bases, with 9 bases spanning the gap. CDR3 length equals 11 residues. Germline V gives CDR1 SGHTA, CDR2 FQGNSA. The CDR3 spells CASSFAGRLFF. CDR3 bases: TGTGCCAGCAGCTTTGCTGGCCGACTGTTTTTT.

This clonotype showed up many times. CDR3 nucleotides: TGTGCCAGCAGCCCCTGGACAGGGACTGGGGCCAACGTCCTGACTTTC. It codes for CASSPWTGTGANVLTF. The chain combines TRBV13 with TRBJ2-6, with 8 bases matching TRBD1. There are 16 residues in the CDR3. Germline trimming cut 5 bases from V and 2 bases from J; bases unmatched to any gene: 5. Germline V gene sequence: CDR1 PRHDT, CDR2 FYEKMQ (reference sequence).

Ten or more counts support this clonotype. The chain is built from TRBV5-1 and TRBJ1-4; possible D gene TRBD1, 5 bases. Trimming left V 1 base short and J 5 bases short, with 15 bases between. CDR3 length: 16 amino acids. The germline V gene has CDR1 SGHRS and CDR2 YFSETQ. CDR3 region: CASSLIGAAGNEKLFF. The CDR3, as DNA: TGCGCCAGCAGCTTGATCGGGGCAGCGGGGAATGAAAAACTGTTTTTT.

This clonotype has only a few counts. This chain connects TRBV6-5 to TRBJ2-1, with TRBD2 matching 7 bases. This CDR3 has 15 residues. Trimming took 6 bases from V and 3 from J; bases not matched to a gene: 8. From germline, CDR1 is MNHEY and CDR2 SVGAGI. CDR3 residues: CASRFTSALYNEQFF. The CDR3 DNA reads TGTGCCAGCAGATTTACTAGCGCACTCTACAATGAGCAGTTCTTC.

This clonotype is a singleton in its sample. With a much larger clone just one base away, this may be a read error. The V gene is TRBV29-1, the J gene TRBJ1-1; D is undetermined. V was pared by 3 bases and J by 6 bases, with 8 bases between. The germline CDR1 and CDR2 sequences are SQVTM and ANQGSEA. The CDR3 runs to 11 residues. The CDR3 coding sequence is TGCAGCGTTGACCGAAAGTCTGAAGCTTTCTTT. Amino acid sequence: CSVDRKSEAFF.

In its sample, this clonotype was seen many times. This chain joins TRBV6-2 or TRBV6-3 and TRBJ2-1; possibly TRBD1 for D (6 bases). CDR1 and CDR2 from the germline V gene are MNHEY and SVGEGT. This CDR3 spans 15 amino acids. V lost 5 bases to trimming and J lost 1 base, with 12 bases between them. The CDR3 DNA sequence: TGTGCCAGCAGTCCCACAGGGCATTCCTACAATGAGCAGTTCTTC. Translation: CASSPTGHSYNEQFF.

The table lists this clonotype with many counts. The gene calls are TRBV29-1 and TRBJ2-7; D is uncertain. V dropped 4 bases and J dropped 0 bases, with 10 bases sitting between them. Germline V gene data show CDR1 as SQVTM and CDR2 as ANQGSEA. CDR3 length: 13 residues. The CDR3 protein is CSVGGVLSYEQYF. The DNA of the CDR3 is TGCAGCGTTGGAGGCGTCCTCTCCTACGAGCAGTACTTC.

In its sample, this clonotype was seen many times. The chain links TRBV7-9 to TRBJ2-7; D call uncertain. Trimming cost V 11 bases and J 8 bases, with 16 bases left between them. The CDR3 is 11 residues long. Germline V CDR1 and CDR2: SEHNR, FQNEAQ (reference sequence). CDR3 in DNA: TGTGCCGACAAATACCCCCGGAAGCAGTACTTC. Amino acids: CADKYPRKQYF.